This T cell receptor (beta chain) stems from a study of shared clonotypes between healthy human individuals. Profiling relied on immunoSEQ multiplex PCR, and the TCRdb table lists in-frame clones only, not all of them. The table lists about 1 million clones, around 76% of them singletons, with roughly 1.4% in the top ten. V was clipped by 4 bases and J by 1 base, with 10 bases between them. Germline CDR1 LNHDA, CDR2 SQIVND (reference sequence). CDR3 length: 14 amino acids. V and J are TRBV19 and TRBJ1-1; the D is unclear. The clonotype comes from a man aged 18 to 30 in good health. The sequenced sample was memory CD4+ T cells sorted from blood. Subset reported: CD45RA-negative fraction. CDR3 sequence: CASSSVSRNTEAFF. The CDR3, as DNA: TGTGCCAGTAGTAGCGTCAGTAGGAACACTGAAGCTTTCTTT.